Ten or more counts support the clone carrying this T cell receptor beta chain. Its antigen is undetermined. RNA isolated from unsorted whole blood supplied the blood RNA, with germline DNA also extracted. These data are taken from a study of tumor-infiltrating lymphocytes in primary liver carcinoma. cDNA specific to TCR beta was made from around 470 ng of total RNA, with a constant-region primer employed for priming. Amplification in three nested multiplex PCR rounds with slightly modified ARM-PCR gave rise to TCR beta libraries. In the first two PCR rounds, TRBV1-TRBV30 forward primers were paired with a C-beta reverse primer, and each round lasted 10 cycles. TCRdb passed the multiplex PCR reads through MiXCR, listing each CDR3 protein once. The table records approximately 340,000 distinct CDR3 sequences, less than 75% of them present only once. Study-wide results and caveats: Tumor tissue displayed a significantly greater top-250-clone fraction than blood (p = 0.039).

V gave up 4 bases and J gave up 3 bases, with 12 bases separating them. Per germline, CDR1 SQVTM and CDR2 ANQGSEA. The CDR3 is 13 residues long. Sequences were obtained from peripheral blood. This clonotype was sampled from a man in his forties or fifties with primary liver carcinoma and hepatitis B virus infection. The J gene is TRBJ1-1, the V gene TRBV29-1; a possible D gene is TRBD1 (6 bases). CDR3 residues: CSVGAGAHTEAFF. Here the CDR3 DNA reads TGCAGCGTTGGGGCAGGGGCACACACTGAAGCTTTCTTT.